This entry features one T cell receptor (beta chain) sequence. Sequencing used immunoSEQ multiplex PCR; TCRdb keeps in-frame clones, though not all of them. The sample carries approximately 69,000 clones, roughly 87% recorded once. This sample is drawn from a study of control samples from healthy donors and cancer patients. The sequencing input was PBMCs. The receptor was derived from a man aged 60 to 75 with colorectal cancer.

The CDR3 bases are TGTGCCAGCATTCGGGGGCTACTCTCGGGCTATTCCTACGAGCAGTACTTC. The encoded protein is CASIRGLLSGYSYEQYF. The chain joins TRBV2 to TRBJ2-7; D might be TRBD1 or TRBD2, each matching 6 bases. V lost 7 bases to trimming and J lost 1 base, with 23 bases between them. CDR1 is SNHLY, CDR2 FYNNEI, per germline. The CDR3 is 17 amino acids.